A selection of T cell receptor beta chains follows, all from one sample in a study of control samples from healthy donors and cancer patients. Here immunoSEQ multiplex PCR was the method, and the copy in TCRdb shows in-frame clones only, minus some. The top ten clones hold roughly 10% of a sample with tens of thousands of clones, about 87% of them seen once. The sample comprised PBMCs. Every receptor here comes from a woman aged 55-70 years with lung cancer. Each CDR3 is given with its conserved first and last residue. D genes are given only for firm matches. Clone sizes are given selectively: once, few, many, or a class where the clone is expanded.

V	size	J	D	DNA	CDR3
TRBV6-5	NA	TRBJ1-3	NA	TGTGCCAGCAGTTACGGCTCCAACTCTGGAAACACCATATATTTT	CASSYGSNSGNTIYF
TRBV2	NA	TRBJ1-5	NA	TGTGCCAGCAGTGAAATGCAGGTTCTACAGCCCCAGCATTTT	CASSEMQVLQPQHF
TRBV28	NA	TRBJ1-2	TRBD1	TGTGCCAGCAGTAAGTTCGACAGGGACTATGGCTACACCTTC	CASSKFDRDYGYTF
TRBV11-3	NA	TRBJ2-5	NA	TGTGCCAGCACCCGACCACCCCGGGAGACCCAGTACTTC	CASTRPPRETQYF
TRBV4-2	NA	TRBJ2-7	NA	TGTGCCAGCAGCCAAGAGTCCGGGTACGAGCAGTACTTC	CASSQESGYEQYF
TRBV30	once	TRBJ2-1	TRBD1	TGTGCCTGGAGCCCGGGACAGAGCTCCTACAATGAGCAGTTCTTC	CAWSPGQSSYNEQFF
TRBV11-2	NA	TRBJ2-7	NA	TGTGCCAGCAGCTCGCAGGGCCCCCAGTACTTC	CASSSQGPQYF
TRBV12-3/TRBV12-4	once	TRBJ1-2	NA	TGTGCCAGCAGTTTAGGGACATCCTATGGCTACACCTTC	CASSLGTSYGYTF
TRBV5-6	NA	TRBJ1-3	NA	TGTGCCAGCTCCTTCTCAGGGGCGGGCGGAAACACCATATATTTT	CASSFSGAGGNTIYF
TRBV9	NA	TRBJ2-3	TRBD2	TGTGCCAGCAGCGTCTCGGGCGGGAGAGGGGATACGCAGTATTTT	CASSVSGGRGDTQYF
TRBV10-3	NA	TRBJ1-4	NA	TGTGCCATCAGTGAGGGAGGGGCAACTAATGAAAAACTGTTTTTT	CAISEGGATNEKLFF
TRBV30	NA	TRBJ1-6	NA	TGTGCCTGGAGTGTACGGACAGCGTTCGGGAGGAATTCACCCCTCCACTTT	CAWSVRTAFGRNSPLHF
TRBV6-5	NA	TRBJ1-1	NA	TGTGCCACCGGGGACGGGGACTGGGAAGCTTTCTTT	CATGDGDWEAFF
TRBV3-1/TRBV3-2	NA	TRBJ1-1	NA	TGTGCCAGCAGCCAAGATGCCCTGACTGAAGCTTTCTTT	CASSQDALTEAFF
TRBV9	NA	TRBJ1-2	NA	TGTGCCAGCAGCGTAGGCTGGAGGCCGGACCCTAACTATGGCTACACCTTC	CASSVGWRPDPNYGYTF
TRBV13	NA	TRBJ2-5	NA	TGTGCCAGCAGCTTAAGGGACACACAAGAGACCCAGTACTTC	CASSLRDTQETQYF
TRBV5-4	NA	TRBJ2-5	TRBD1	TGTGCCAGCACCGACCGGGACAGGGGGCAAGAGACCCAGTACTTC	CASTDRDRGQETQYF
TRBV30	NA	TRBJ2-5	NA	TGTGCCTGGAGGGTCGGGGAGACCCAGTACTTC	CAWRVGETQYF
TRBV2	NA	TRBJ1-5	TRBD1	TGTGCCAGCATCCCGGACAGGAGTACTTATCAGCCCCAGCATTTT	CASIPDRSTYQPQHF